This paragraph covers one T cell receptor beta chain sequence. Its antigen is unidentified. These data originate in a study of cytomegalovirus exposure and HLA in healthy donors. General study findings and limits: Several of the most significant clusters appeared linked to common viral pathogens, based on a later analysis. Associated with cytomegalovirus, according to the listing, were 150 to 200 TCR beta chains. TCR beta sequences reportedly predicted most subjects' HLA-A and HLA-B alleles accurately. Earlier analysis yielded a pattern in which most TCR beta V segments were productive about 87% or about 30% of the time.

Germline V gives CDR1 MGHRA, CDR2 YSYEKL. The length of the CDR3 is 16 residues. V was clipped by 3 bases and J by 8 bases; unmatched bases: 8. The PCR made use of 60 Vbeta and 13 Jbeta primers. TCRdb keeps only in-frame clones here, not all; method: immunoSEQ multiplex PCR. The sample has fewer than 100,000 clones; 80% are singletons. The sequenced sample consisted of PBMCs. This receptor was identified in a male donor in good health and CMV-seronegative. The genes are TRBV4-1 and TRBJ2-1; TRBD2 matches at 12 bases. The CDR3 nucleotides are TGCGCCAGCAGCCACATGCTAGCGGGGGGGAGGGATGAGCAGTTCTTC. Translating gives CASSHMLAGGRDEQFF.